This T cell receptor (beta chain) was captured by sequencing in a study of T-cell reconstitution after alpha-beta-depleted transplantation in children. Unique molecular identifiers were used in preparing the TCRbeta library. Via MiXCR, TCRdb re-called the PCR reads, giving one row per CDR3 protein. The sample shows 100,000 to 120,000 distinct CDR3 sequences, about 9.3% of them seen only once. V trimming: 3 bases; J trimming: 2 bases; junction bases outside the gene matches: 8. The length of the CDR3 is 15 residues. Germline lookup yields CDR1 SGHRS and CDR2 YFSETQ. Concerning this clonotype itself: The CDR3 ends on some other residue instead of the conserved phenylalanine or tryptophan, so this is likely a read error.

The receptor's source is a human donor who donated a stem cell graft to a child with acute lymphoblastic leukemia. The J gene is TRBJ2-7, the V gene TRBV5-1; 7 bases are shared with TRBD1. Sample: PBMCs from the stem cell graft donor, taken from the stem cell graft. CDR3 amino acids: CASSSSRTGPYEQYL. For the CDR3, the DNA is TGCGCCAGCAGCTCGTCCCGGACAGGTCCCTACGAGCAGTACTTG.